This T cell receptor beta chain was recovered during a study of T cells after yellow fever vaccination (dated by TCRdb to between 2017 and 2020). With regard to the full study: The SMART-Seq v4 Ultra Low Input RNA kit was used to prepare libraries from fractions with low cell numbers. To follow T-cell clones before and after both primary and booster YFV17D yellow fever vaccination, bulk TCR alpha and beta repertoires underwent longitudinal sequencing. Blood was collected at multiple timepoints before and after primary and secondary immunization, and bulk PBMC replicates and cell subsets were isolated. Two healthy male donors made up the cohort, one aged 18 to 29 years and the other aged 30 to 40 years.

According to the study, the label for this sample's treatment or condition signals: live attenuated yellow fever vaccine strain. Two biological replicates of bulk PBMCs were collected at each blood-draw timepoint. A standard Ficoll-Paque protocol was used to isolate PBMCs from peripheral blood. TriZol was used to extract RNA from bulk PBMCs, CD4 and CD8 fractions, and dextramer-positive and dextramer-negative fractions. Synthesis of TCR cDNA relied on 5'RACE template switching, a step that introduced a universal primer site along with unique molecular identifiers. Priming for cDNA synthesis came from both the TCR alpha and TCR beta constant segments. Library amplification used two PCR steps, and the second PCR step added sample barcodes and sequencing adapters. Sequencing of libraries was done on Illumina HiSeq 2500 (2x100 bp) or NovaSeq (2x150 bp). Per the source publication's procedure: Reads were demultiplexed and collapsed into UMI consensus sequences with MIGEC, and V(D)J alignment was performed with MiXCR. Vaccine-responding clonotypes were identified with edgeR using replicate PBMC samples, with FDR below 0.01 and a log2 fold change above 5 up to day 15 being required. Bulk clonotypes were assigned CD4 or CD8 identity according to which sequenced CD4 or CD8 repertoire held them at higher abundance. TCRdb took the public reads, trimmed them with fastp at Q25, ran MiXCR for clone calling and kept in-frame beta chains. Each CDR3 protein gets just one entry, which takes the most common genes and DNA from the rows behind it. These V and J calls are TCRdb output, not the study's own analysis. This sample is represented by about 350,000 distinct CDR3 sequences; around 10% of them were singletons. In total, the top ten clones hold 15% to 20% of the sample.

This clonotype has just a few counts. It lacks a known antigen. Base qualities are missing; no much larger clone stands one base away. Broader findings and caveats from the paper: After the booster, most of the clones that had expanded following primary vaccination were detected again (almost 98% of CD4 and roughly 90% of CD8), which suggests that memory was broadly maintained. Because abundant contaminating clonotypes from the bulk population could be contained in FACS-sorted repertoires, computational filtering was required. Compared with the primary T-cell response, the secondary T-cell response was weaker but faster, peaking on day 5 rather than day 15. A small fraction of clonotypes showed up in both the CD4 and CD8 compartments, probably as a result of convergent recombination. Because the study included only a couple of donors, the extent to which the findings can be generalized is limited.

The receptor was derived from a man in his late teens or twenties who received the YFV17D yellow fever vaccine. Sequenced material: PBMCs, taken on the day of the first yellow fever vaccination.

The nucleotide sequence is given as TGCGCCAGCAGCTTGCGAGCGGGGGGAGCCGGGGAGCTGTTTTTT. It translates as CASSLRAGGAGELFF. The chain is made from TRBV5-1 and TRBJ2-2; a stretch of 9 junction bases matches TRBD2. Here V drops 1 base and J drops 6 bases, and the junction holds 4 bases not matched to any gene. From cysteine to phenylalanine, the CDR3 is 15 amino acids long. Just CDR3 DNA is preserved here, 45 bases in frame from base 1. CDR1 and CDR2 (SGHRS, YFSETQ) derive from the germline V gene.